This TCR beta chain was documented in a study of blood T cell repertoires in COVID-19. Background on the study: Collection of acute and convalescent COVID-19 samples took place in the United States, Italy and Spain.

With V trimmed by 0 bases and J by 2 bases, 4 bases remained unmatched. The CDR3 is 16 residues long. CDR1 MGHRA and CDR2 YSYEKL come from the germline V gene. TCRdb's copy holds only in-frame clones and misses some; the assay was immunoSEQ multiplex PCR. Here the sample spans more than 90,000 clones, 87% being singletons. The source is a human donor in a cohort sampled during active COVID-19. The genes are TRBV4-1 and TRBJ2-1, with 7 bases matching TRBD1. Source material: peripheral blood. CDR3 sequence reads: CASSQELGQPYNEQFF. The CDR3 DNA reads TGCGCCAGCAGCCAAGAGTTGGGACAGCCCTACAATGAGCAGTTCTTC.